This TCR beta chain was identified in a study of shared clonotypes between healthy human individuals. With V trimmed by 6 bases and J by 4 bases, 4 bases remained unmatched. Germline V lookup: CDR1 KGHSH, CDR2 LQKENI. The CDR3 has 13 amino acids. The sample holds one count of this clone. At the DNA level, this CDR3 is encoded by other sequences in the same sample as well. Deep was the level at which the assay was run. Only in-frame clones appear in the TCRdb table, and some are missing; sequencing was by immunoSEQ multiplex PCR. The table has roughly 2,500,000 clones, over 85% seen once. The V gene is TRBV18, the J gene TRBJ1-2; 8 bases line up with TRBD1. The sequence was obtained from a man younger than 35 in good health. Some clones in this sample may be carry-over from other donors' samples. The sample was naive CD4+ T cells from PBMCs. Subset meaning: CD45RA+ positively selected. The CDR3 here is CASSDGTGYGYTF. Here the CDR3 DNA reads TGTGCCAGCTCGGATGGGACAGGCTATGGCTACACCTTC.